This entry describes one T cell receptor beta chain. The source of the sample is a study of T-cell memory formation after mild COVID-19. This CDR3 has 14 residues. The germline CDR1 and CDR2 sequences are MNHNS and SASEGT. V gave up 7 bases and J gave up 2 bases; unmatched junction bases: 7. Via MiXCR, TCRdb re-called the 5' RACE reads, giving one row per CDR3 protein. Among 550,000 to 600,000 distinct CDR3 sequences listed, about 20% were seen once. The rearrangement joins TRBV6-1 to TRBJ1-1; 7 bases line up with TRBD1. The sequencing input was PBMCs or a T cell subset sorted from them (not recorded which). The clonotype comes from an adult woman who had mild COVID-19 (a few samples of this study predate the infection). Cell type and time point are not known. CDR3 coding DNA: TGTGCCAGCACCGAGCGGACAGGCAACACTGAAGCTTTCTTT. Encoded protein: CASTERTGNTEAFF.